One T cell receptor (beta chain) is described in this entry. The data are from a study of blood T cell repertoires in COVID-19. Only in-frame clones appear in the TCRdb table, and some are missing; sequencing was by immunoSEQ multiplex PCR. In the table there are roughly 120,000 clones, about 85% of which are singletons. The sample was peripheral blood. The sequence came from a woman aged 80 or over with COVID-19, enrolled during active disease.

The CDR3 loop reads CASSVATAGALDEQYF. CDR3 bases: TGTGCCAGCAGCGTAGCTACGGCGGGAGCCCTTGACGAGCAGTACTTC. This sequence joins TRBV9 and TRBJ2-7; 7 nucleotides line up with TRBD2. Unmatched junction bases numbered 11, after V lost 0 bases and J lost 5 bases. The CDR3 contains 16 residues. Germline loops: CDR1 SGDLS, CDR2 YYNGEE.